These 8 T cell receptor beta chains were sequenced from one sample in a study of Ad26.COV2.S vaccination and SARS-CoV-2 variants. The table came from immunoSEQ multiplex PCR; TCRdb's copy has only in-frame clones and leaves some out. The sample includes fewer than 400,000 clones, about nine tenths of them seen just once. As to treatment: 19 received Ad26.COV2.S at low or high dose, single or two shots; several received placebo; per-sample allocation not given. Sampling happened 63 days after the first vaccine or placebo injection. The starting material was peripheral blood, obtained in a trial of Ad26.COV2.S vaccine versus placebo. Receptors were obtained from a person aged 18-65 years who received the Ad26.COV2.S COVID-19 vaccine or a placebo.

The chain couples TRBV11-2 to TRBJ2-5; tentatively, D is TRBD1 or TRBD2 (6 bases each). This CDR3 contains 17 residues. V was shortened by 2 bases and J by 0 bases, with 16 bases between the two germline ends. Germline assignment: CDR1 SGHAT and CDR2 FQNNGV. CDR3 nucleotides: TGTGCCAGCAGCTTACCCGTGAGGGGGGCAGACCAAGAGACCCAGTACTTC. Residues: CASSLPVRGADQETQYF.

Here the CDR3 DNA reads TGCAGCTCACGCAGGGGCTTGGACACTGAAGCTTTCTTT. Protein sequence: CSSRRGLDTEAFF. The chain joins TRBV29-1 to TRBJ1-1; D possibly corresponds to TRBD1 (6 bases). V was pared by 8 bases and J by 3 bases, with 16 bases between. The CDR3 extends over 13 amino acids. Germline V CDR1 and CDR2: SQVTM, ANQGSEA.

This chain joins TRBV7-2 and TRBJ1-2, with D possibly being TRBD1 (5 bases). V dropped 1 base and J dropped 3 bases, with 12 bases sitting between them. Germline V gene data show CDR1 as SGHTA and CDR2 as FQGNSA. The CDR3 loop spans 15 amino acids. The CDR3, as DNA: TGTGCCAGCAGCTTAGGGTTGGAGGGGTACTATGGCTACACCTTC. It codes for CASSLGLEGYYGYTF.

The V gene is TRBV7-9, the J gene TRBJ1-1; 7 positions agree with TRBD1. Trimming removed 4 bases from V and 3 bases from J; junction bases left unmatched: 11. The CDR3 runs 16 residues. CDR1 is SEHNR, CDR2 FQNEAQ, per germline (reference sequence). This CDR3 is CASSSRTGVVYTEAFF. CDR3 DNA sequence: TGTGCCAGCAGCTCCCGTACAGGGGTTGTGTACACTGAAGCTTTCTTT.

This clone has a handful of counts. The rearrangement uses TRBV29-1 and TRBJ1-3; D is unclear. The CDR3 runs 13 residues. The germline gives CDR1 SQVTM, CDR2 ANQGSEA. The germline V and J ends were trimmed by 7 bases and 4 bases, with 14 bases remaining between them. The CDR3 sequence is CSAVTVRGNTIYF. The CDR3 DNA reads TGCAGCGCTGTAACCGTCAGGGGAAACACCATATATTTT.

The V gene is TRBV13, the J gene TRBJ1-1; the D gene is possibly TRBD1 (6 bases). V was shortened by 3 bases and J by 4 bases, with 12 bases between the two germline ends. Germline CDR1 and CDR2: PRHDT and FYEKMQ (reference sequence). The CDR3 has 14 residues. In nucleotides, the CDR3 is TGTGCCAGCAGCTTGACAGGTGTATCCACTGAAGCTTTCTTT. It encodes CASSLTGVSTEAFF.

The chain links TRBV4-3 to TRBJ1-2, with D perhaps TRBD1 (5 bases). The CDR3 covers 13 residues. Trimming left V 0 bases short and J 6 bases short, with 8 bases between. In germline, CDR1 is LGHNA, CDR2 YSLEER. CDR3 loop: CASSQDTGDGYTF. The CDR3 DNA reads TGCGCCAGCAGCCAAGATACAGGAGATGGCTACACCTTC.

The chain combines TRBV19 with TRBJ1-2; D is perhaps TRBD1 (5 bases). The germline V and J ends were trimmed by 3 bases and 3 bases, with 14 bases remaining between them. CDR3 length: 15 amino acids. Per the germline V gene, CDR1 is LNHDA and CDR2 is SQIVND (reference sequence). In DNA form, the CDR3 reads TGTGCCAGTAGTATCAGGACAATAAGAGACTATGGCTACACCTTC. Translated, it gives CASSIRTIRDYGYTF.